This T cell receptor beta chain was profiled in a study of blood T cell repertoires in COVID-19. Study details: COVID-19 samples from acute and convalescent phases originated in the United States, Italy and Spain. Sample material is recorded as cDNA or gDNA derived from T cells, B-cell-depleted T cells, or PBMCs.

Sequencing was performed with immunoSEQ multiplex PCR; in TCRdb, only in-frame clones are kept and a portion is missing. The table includes 130,000 to 150,000 clones, under 90% detected once. V was shortened by 11 bases and J by 2 bases, with 14 bases between the two germline ends. This CDR3 is 13 amino acids long. CDR1 MNHEY and CDR2 SVGAGI come from the germline V gene. The chain carries TRBV6-5 and TRBJ2-3; D is uncertain. This clonotype originated in a man aged 70 or older who had recovered from COVID-19. Sample: peripheral blood. CDR3 region: CAASESNTDTQYF. Written as DNA, the CDR3 is TGTGCCGCATCGGAGTCTAACACAGATACGCAGTATTTT.